This T cell receptor beta chain is from a study of beta chain features in type 1 diabetes. Study overall: The patient and healthy donor groups were comparable for age, gender and cell yields.

Study findings and constraints: Type 1 diabetes patients had fewer VDJ junction insertions and more deletions. In every one of the four CD4+ subsets, TCRB CDR3s were moderately but significantly shorter in Type 1 diabetes patients. The naive, central memory and Treg TCRB repertoires looked more alike in patients than they did in healthy donors.

Expressed TCRB transcripts got sequenced, as all isolated RNA was reverse transcribed. Here immunoSEQ multiplex PCR was the method, and the copy in TCRdb shows in-frame clones only, minus some. The data contain fewer than 250,000 clones, roughly 70% of them singletons. This clone was observed a single time. Its antigen is currently unknown. Source material: naive CD4+ T cells from blood. The sequence came from a young man in good health.

Here the CDR3 reads CASRKDLGEQYF. The CDR3 DNA follows: TGTGCCAGCAGGAAGGATTTGGGGGAGCAGTACTTC. This sequence joins TRBV27 and TRBJ2-7; no definite D call. With 6 bases removed from V and 7 bases from J, the gap between germline ends came to 13 bases. Per germline, CDR1 MNHEY and CDR2 SMNVEV (reference sequence). This CDR3 comprises 12 residues.